This record concerns one TCR beta chain sequence. This record comes from a study of blood T cell repertoires in COVID-19. For the study at large: T cells, B-cell-depleted T cells, or PBMCs supplied cDNA or gDNA.

Trimming pared 4 bases from V and 0 bases from J, leaving 12 bases between. CDR3 length: 15 residues. The germline CDR1 and CDR2 sequences are LGHDT and YNNKEL (reference sequence). Original processing notes: Nucleated cell counts were estimated from reference gene primer amplification. Assay used: immunoSEQ multiplex PCR; TCRdb lists only in-frame clones, some missing. The V and J calls and clone size come from that table; D and trimming were worked out from the DNA. The sample contains 60,000 to 65,000 clones, 70% to 85% of which appear only once. This TCR derives from an older woman with acute or convalescent COVID-19. The chain has TRBV3-1 (or the pseudogene TRBV3-2) and TRBJ1-1; perhaps TRBD1 as D (6 bases). Material for sequencing was peripheral blood. The chain's CDR3 is CASSPGQPMNTEAFF. The CDR3 bases are TGTGCCAGCAGCCCAGGACAGCCCATGAACACTGAAGCTTTCTTT.